A selection of T cell receptor beta chains follows, all from one sample in a study of blood T cell repertoires in COVID-19. Sequencing used immunoSEQ multiplex PCR; TCRdb keeps in-frame clones, though not all of them. The sample gives about half a million clones, 70% to 90% of which show up once; under 9.5% is in the top ten. The sequencing sample was made of PBMCs or T cells enriched from blood (not recorded which). These receptors originate from a woman aged 60-75 years who had recovered from COVID-19. CDR3s include the opening cysteine and the closing phenylalanine or tryptophan. The D gene is left open where the match is weak. For some rows the clone size is stated as once, few or many, or as a class when expanded; others skip it.

v_gene	abundance	j_gene	d_gene	CDR3nt	CDR3aa
TRBV7-2	-	TRBJ2-5	-	TGTGCCAGCAGCTTAGATCGGTTAGAGACCCAGTACTTC	CASSLDRLETQYF
TRBV3-1/TRBV3-2	-	TRBJ1-2	-	TGTGCCAGCAGCCAAGTCAATGGCTACACCTTC	CASSQVNGYTF
TRBV24-1	-	TRBJ2-2	TRBD1	TGTGCCACCAGTGATTATGGACAGGACAACACCGGGGAGCTGTTTTTT	CATSDYGQDNTGELFF
TRBV28	-	TRBJ2-1	TRBD2	TGTGCCAGCAGTCCGTCGGGGAGCGGGGGACCCAATGAGCAGTTCTTC	CASSPSGSGGPNEQFF
TRBV27	-	TRBJ2-3	TRBD2	TGTGCCAGCAGCCAAAGCGGGGGGGCAACAGATACGCAGTATTTT	CASSQSGGATDTQYF
TRBV5-6	-	TRBJ1-3	-	TGTGCCAGCAGCCTAGAGATACCTGGAAACACCATATATTTT	CASSLEIPGNTIYF
TRBV24-1	-	TRBJ2-7	TRBD1	TGTGCCACCAGTGATGGGGGACAGGGGATGTACGAGCAGTACTTC	CATSDGGQGMYEQYF
TRBV27	once	TRBJ1-5	-	TGTGCCAGCAGTTCATACAGGGCCAAGGGGCAGCCCCAGCATTTT	CASSSYRAKGQPQHF
TRBV5-1	-	TRBJ2-5	-	TGCGCCAGCAGCCCGGGGAGTGTAGAGACCCAGTACTTC	CASSPGSVETQYF
TRBV27	-	TRBJ1-5	-	TGTGCCAGCAGTTTAGCACAGCCTAATCAGCCCCAGCATTTT	CASSLAQPNQPQHF
TRBV28	-	TRBJ1-1	TRBD1	TGTGCCAGCAGCACAGGGGCAAGGGGAACTGAAGCTTTCTTT	CASSTGARGTEAFF
TRBV4-1	-	TRBJ1-6	-	TGCGCCAGCAGCCCCGTGATACCAGGCGCCAATTCACCCCTCCACTTT	CASSPVIPGANSPLHF
TRBV30	-	TRBJ2-2	-	TGTGCCTGGAGCCTCGACTACAACACCGGGGAGCTGTTTTTT	CAWSLDYNTGELFF
TRBV29-1	-	TRBJ2-5	-	TGCAGCGTTGGACAAGAGGGCGACCGAGAGACCCAGTACTTC	CSVGQEGDRETQYF
TRBV27	-	TRBJ2-5	-	TGTGCCAGCAGGACATCGCCCACCGAGACCCAGTACTTC	CASRTSPTETQYF
TRBV7-8	-	TRBJ1-1	TRBD1	TGTGCCAGCAGCCCTACCCCGCAGGGGGCCGTCACTGAAGCTTTCTTT	CASSPTPQGAVTEAFF
TRBV10-3	-	TRBJ1-1	TRBD1	TGTGCCATCAGTGAGTCGAGATTGACAGGGGACACTGAAGCTTTCTTT	CAISESRLTGDTEAFF
TRBV15	-	TRBJ1-6	TRBD1	TGTGCCACCAGAACCGGGACAGCCAATAATTCACCCCTCCACTTT	CATRTGTANNSPLHF
TRBV15	-	TRBJ2-2	TRBD2	TGTGCCACCAGCAGAGCATTGGCGAGCGGGGGCCTTAACACCGGGGAGCTGTTTTTT	CATSRALASGGLNTGELFF
TRBV5-5	-	TRBJ2-1	TRBD2	TGTGCCAGCAGCCCCCCAACTAGCGGGGTTTACAATGAGCAGTTCTTC	CASSPPTSGVYNEQFF
TRBV7-2	-	TRBJ2-2	-	TGTGCCAGCAGCTTAGCTATTGACTACACCGGGGAGCTGTTTTTT	CASSLAIDYTGELFF
TRBV5-6	-	TRBJ2-1	-	TGTGCCAGCAGCCCCCGGACTACTTCCTACAATGAGCAGTTCTTC	CASSPRTTSYNEQFF
TRBV21-1	-	TRBJ1-4	-	TGTGCCAGCAGCAAATTGAACAGGGCGAAAGAAAAACTGTTTTTT	CASSKLNRAKEKLFF